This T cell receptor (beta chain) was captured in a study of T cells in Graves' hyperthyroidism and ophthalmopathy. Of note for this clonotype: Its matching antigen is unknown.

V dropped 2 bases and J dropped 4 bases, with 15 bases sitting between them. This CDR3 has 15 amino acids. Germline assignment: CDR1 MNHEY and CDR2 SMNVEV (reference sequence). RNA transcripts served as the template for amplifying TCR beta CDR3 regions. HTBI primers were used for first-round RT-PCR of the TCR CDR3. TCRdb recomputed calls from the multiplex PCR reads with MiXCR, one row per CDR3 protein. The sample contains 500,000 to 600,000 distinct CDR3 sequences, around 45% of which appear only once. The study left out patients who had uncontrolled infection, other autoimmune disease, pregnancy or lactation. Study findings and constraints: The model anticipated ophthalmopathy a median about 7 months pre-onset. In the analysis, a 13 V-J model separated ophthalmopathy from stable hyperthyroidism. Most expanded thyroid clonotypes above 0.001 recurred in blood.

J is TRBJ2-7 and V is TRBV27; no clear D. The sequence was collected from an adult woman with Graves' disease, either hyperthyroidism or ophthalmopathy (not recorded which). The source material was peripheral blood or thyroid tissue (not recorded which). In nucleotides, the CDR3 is TGTGCCAGCAGTTTAGAAGCTTATCCTACTTACGAGCAGTACTTC. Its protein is CASSLEAYPTYEQYF.